The 29 T cell receptor beta chains below all came from one sample that was sequenced in a study of identical twins. TCRdb fed the 5' RACE reads into MiXCR, producing one record per CDR3 protein. The sample includes roughly 240,000 distinct CDR3 sequences, roughly 7% of them seen just once. The same sample was also studied in work on yellow fever vaccine responses in identical twins.

Sequencing was done on a sample of memory (CD45RO+) T cells sorted from blood. The source is a woman aged 18-29 years in good health.

This clonotype came up many times. The J gene is TRBJ2-1, the V gene TRBV5-1, with TRBD1 identical over 10 bases. Germline V CDR1 and CDR2: SGHRS, YFSETQ. This CDR3 comprises 14 residues. V was pared by 5 bases and J by 9 bases, with 8 bases of the junction left unmatched. The CDR3 DNA follows: TGCGCCAGCAGTTCCGGGACAGGGGTCCTTGAGCAGTTCTTC. Translated: CASSSGTGVLEQFF.

This clonotype was seen a few times. This rearrangement joins TRBV11-2 to TRBJ2-3; TRBD2 agrees at 7 bases. This CDR3 has 15 residues. After removal of 4 bases from V and 6 bases from J, the junction contained 10 bases not matched to a gene. Germline lookup yields CDR1 SGHAT and CDR2 FQNNGV. The CDR3 sequence is CASSSGLRFPDTQYF. The CDR3 nucleotides are TGTGCCAGCAGCTCGGGACTACGCTTTCCGGATACGCAGTATTTT.

In this sample, this clonotype turned up many times. Written as DNA, the CDR3 is TGTGCCAGCAGTTTTTCGCGTAGCGGGAGAGAGACCCAGTACTTC. Protein product: CASSFSRSGRETQYF. The chain couples TRBV28 to TRBJ2-5; TRBD2 matches at 9 bases. This CDR3 is 15 amino acids long. The trim removed 3 bases at V and 4 bases at J, leaving 6 bases unmatched. Germline CDR1 and CDR2: MDHEN and SYDVKM.

This clonotype was counted at least ten times. This chain links TRBV3-1 with TRBJ1-4, with D perhaps matching TRBD1 (6 bases). The CDR3 runs to 14 residues. Trimming cost V 3 bases and J 11 bases, with 16 bases left between them. CDR1 and CDR2 (germline): LGHDT, YNNKEL (reference sequence). DNA of the CDR3: TGTGCCAGCAGCCACGGTCGGGGGGCGGTGAAACTGTTTTTT. As protein: CASSHGRGAVKLFF.

This chain joins TRBV6-1 and TRBJ2-1; TRBD2 aligns across 8 bases. Germline V gene sequence: CDR1 MNHNS, CDR2 SASEGT. The CDR3 totals 16 residues. V lost 6 bases to trimming and J lost 3 bases; unmatched junction nucleotides: 10. CDR3 DNA: TGTGCCAGCAGCACAAGACTAGCGCCCAACTACAATGAGCAGTTCTTC. It specifies CASSTRLAPNYNEQFF.

This clonotype has more than one count but fewer than ten. The rearrangement joins TRBV6-5 to TRBJ2-3, with D perhaps TRBD2 (6 bases). The CDR3 length is 14 residues. The V end lost 5 bases, the J end lost 5 bases, and 14 bases lay between the germline ends. Germline values: CDR1 MNHEY, CDR2 SVGAGI. In DNA form, the CDR3 reads TGTGCCAGCAGTACTAGCCCCACAGGAGATACGCAGTATTTT. Its translation: CASSTSPTGDTQYF.

This clonotype was observed a few times. This chain's CDR3 is CASSSLQGPYEQYF. The CDR3 DNA follows: TGTGCCAGCAGTTCTTTACAGGGACCCTACGAGCAGTACTTC. The V gene is TRBV6-5, the J gene TRBJ2-7, with D possibly matching TRBD1 (6 bases). CDR1 MNHEY and CDR2 SVGAGI come from the germline V gene. Trimming took 4 bases from V and 2 from J, leaving 12 bases between them. This CDR3 is 14 amino acids long.

This clonotype came up many times. The chain employs TRBV19 and TRBJ2-6; no reliable D call. This CDR3 comprises 12 residues. The V end was cut by 7 bases, the J end by 0 bases, with 1 base between. Germline CDR1 is LNHDA and CDR2 is SQIVND (reference sequence). CDR3 DNA sequence: TGTGCCAGTAACTCTGGGGCCAACGTCCTGACTTTC. Encoded protein: CASNSGANVLTF. The variable domain in full, with the rest retrieved from reference TRBV19 and TRBJ2-6, is DGGITQSPKYLFRKEGQNVTLSCEQNLNHDAMYWYRQDPGQGLRLIYYSQIVNDFQKGDIAEGYSVSREKKESFPLTVTSAQKNPTAFYLCASNSGANVLTFGAGSRLTVL.

This rearrangement joins TRBV6-1 to TRBJ1-5; tentatively, D is TRBD1 (7 bases). The J call is uncertain, as TRBJ2-3 better fits the DNA end. Germline V gene sequence: CDR1 MNHNS, CDR2 SASEGT. The CDR3 contains 15 residues. The CDR3 bases are TGTGCCAGCAGTGAAGGACAGGGAGGCAATCAGCCCCAGTATTTT. This sequence encodes CASSEGQGGNQPQYF.

There are many counts of this clonotype. The rearrangement uses TRBV7-9 and TRBJ2-5; no firm D call. The V and J ends lost 3 bases and 5 bases respectively, with 1 base between them. In germline, CDR1 is SEHNR, CDR2 FQNEAQ (reference sequence). This CDR3 contains 10 residues. CDR3 sequence: CASSLETQYF. The CDR3 nucleotides read TGTGCCAGCAGCTTGGAGACCCAGTACTTC.

The V call is TRBV5-5, the J call TRBJ1-5; TRBD1 agrees at 8 bases. The CDR3 has 15 residues. CDR1 SGHKS and CDR2 YYEKEE come from the germline V gene (reference sequence). The trim removed 4 bases at V and 9 bases at J, leaving 12 bases unmatched. In DNA, the CDR3 is TGTGCCAGCAGCCCGGGACAGGCTGGCAGTTGGCCCCAGCATTTT. Translating it yields CASSPGQAGSWPQHF.

This sequence joins TRBV9 and TRBJ2-2; 14 bases are a match to TRBD2. The CDR3 is 19 amino acids. The junction had 6 bases not matched to a gene; V was cut back by 1 base and J by 1 base. From germline, CDR1 is SGDLS and CDR2 YYNGEE. The CDR3 reads CASSVSTGLAGGNTGELFF. The CDR3 coding sequence is TGTGCCAGCAGCGTATCCACTGGACTAGCGGGGGGGAACACCGGGGAGCTGTTTTTT.

This clonotype was seen a handful of times. This chain links TRBV6-1 with TRBJ2-1; D unresolved. Trimming pared 7 bases from V and 5 bases from J, leaving 15 bases between. CDR1 is MNHNS and CDR2 is SASEGT in the germline V gene. CDR3 length: 14 amino acids. CDR3 protein: CASKEGFWDNEQFF. The CDR3, as DNA: TGTGCCAGCAAGGAAGGGTTTTGGGACAATGAGCAGTTCTTC.

The chain couples TRBV7-9 to TRBJ1-1; TRBD1 matches at 8 bases. The germline gives CDR1 SEHNR, CDR2 FQNEAQ (reference sequence). The CDR3 runs 15 residues. V was clipped by 5 bases and J by 4 bases; unmatched bases: 9. DNA for the CDR3: TGTGCCAGCAGCGTAGGTGGACAGGGAGGCACTGAAGCTTTCTTT. This encodes CASSVGGQGGTEAFF.

This clonotype was counted a few times. V is TRBV20-1 and J is TRBJ2-1; 7 positions agree with TRBD2. J lost 4 bases, V lost 5 bases, and 8 bases had no gene match. Per the germline V gene, CDR1 is DFQATT and CDR2 is SNEGSKA (reference sequence). There are 14 residues in the CDR3. CDR3 amino acids: CSAWGGDGYNEQFF. The CDR3 bases are TGCAGTGCTTGGGGGGGGGATGGGTACAATGAGCAGTTCTTC.

The V call is TRBV24-1, the J call TRBJ2-1; 8 bases align to TRBD2. The V gene end was trimmed by 0 bases and the J gene end by 0 bases; junction bases not matched to a gene: 3. The CDR3 consists of 17 residues. Germline CDR1 KGHDR, CDR2 SFDVKD. CDR3 sequence: CATSDLRLASSYNEQFF. The CDR3 nucleotides are TGTGCCACCAGTGATTTGCGACTAGCGAGCTCCTACAATGAGCAGTTCTTC.

This clonotype was observed a handful of times. V usage is TRBV20-1 and J usage is TRBJ2-7, with TRBD1 matching 9 bases. Germline CDR1 is DFQATT and CDR2 is SNEGSKA (reference sequence). J was trimmed by 1 base and V by 6 bases; bases with no gene match: 4. The CDR3 runs 13 residues. CDR3 amino acids: CSAKTGGSYEQYV. CDR3 nucleotides: TGCAGTGCCAAGACAGGGGGATCCTACGAGCAGTACGTC.

This clonotype occurred many times. This chain connects TRBV24-1 to TRBJ2-2; 7 bases line up with TRBD1. V shed 4 bases and J 6 bases; nucleotides not matched to a gene: 4. CDR3 length equals 14 residues. CDR1 and CDR2 (germline): KGHDR, SFDVKD. In DNA form, the CDR3 reads TGTGCCACCAGTGACCCAGGACAGGCCGGGGAGCTGTTTTTT. Encoded protein: CATSDPGQAGELFF.

This clonotype was detected ten times or more. This chain links TRBV3-1 with TRBJ2-3; D is unclear. CDR3 size: 12 residues. The V gene's germline CDR1 is LGHDT and CDR2 YNNKEL (reference sequence). Trimming stripped 4 bases from V and 1 base from J, with 3 bases between. The CDR3: CASSRGTDTQYF. CDR3 DNA sequence: TGTGCCAGCAGCCGAGGCACAGATACGCAGTATTTT.

This clonotype was seen at least ten times. This chain links TRBV6-4 with TRBJ2-1; no clear D. The germline gives CDR1 MRHNA, CDR2 SNTAGT. The CDR3 consists of 12 residues. Between the trimmed V and J ends, which lost 2 bases and 7 bases, there was a span of 6 bases. The CDR3 DNA reads TGTGCCAGCAGTGACAGTGAAAATGAGCAGTTCTTC. Residues: CASSDSENEQFF.

This clonotype appeared many times. This chain joins TRBV28 and TRBJ2-3; D possibly matches TRBD1 or TRBD2 (5 bases each). Trimming left V 7 bases short and J 11 bases short, with 16 bases between. There are 12 residues in the CDR3. Germline V lookup: CDR1 MDHEN, CDR2 SYDVKM. CDR3 sequence reads: CASKMGTLGQYF. CDR3 nucleotides: TGTGCCAGCAAAATGGGGACCCTGGGGCAGTATTTT.

The chain links TRBV14 to TRBJ2-1, with 9 bases that match TRBD2. The CDR3 has 16 residues. V lost 4 bases to trimming and J lost 8 bases; unmatched junction nucleotides: 12. The germline V gene encodes CDR1 SGHDN and CDR2 FVKESK. CDR3 sequence: CASSPSPGLASHEQFF. For the CDR3, the DNA is TGTGCCAGCAGCCCGAGCCCGGGACTAGCTTCCCATGAGCAGTTCTTC.

The chain recombines TRBV28 with TRBJ2-6; D is unresolved. Germline V lookup: CDR1 MDHEN, CDR2 SYDVKM. Trimming stripped 5 bases from V and 4 bases from J, with 18 bases between. The CDR3 has 17 amino acids. The CDR3 region is CASSTYTRLGGANVLTF. The CDR3 DNA reads TGTGCCAGCAGTACCTATACAAGACTGGGGGGGGCCAACGTCCTGACTTTC.

This clonotype turned up a few times. The junction does not match germline at one end; this may be a read error. The J gene is TRBJ2-1, the V gene TRBV20-1; 13 bases map to TRBD2. This CDR3 is built from 16 residues. In germline, CDR1 is DFQATT, CDR2 SNEGSKA (reference sequence). CDR3 in amino acids: CSARDLLAGGRSEQLF. The DNA of the CDR3 is TGCAGTGCTAGAGATCTACTAGCGGGGGGGCGCAGTGAGCAGCTCTTC.

The table lists this clonotype with many counts. CDR3 residues: CASSDLDLIGALHF. The DNA of the CDR3 is TGTGCCAGCAGTGATCTTGACCTAATCGGGGCCCTCCACTTT. This rearrangement joins TRBV25-1 to TRBJ1-6, with unresolved D. Germline CDR1 reads MGHDK; CDR2 reads SYGVNS. CDR3 length: 14 amino acids. Trimming cost V 3 bases and J 14 bases, with 17 bases left between them. The full variable domain, its missing parts supplied by reference TRBV25-1 and TRBJ1-6, is EADIYQTPRYLVIGTGKKITLECSQTMGHDKMYWYQQDPGMELHLIHYSYGVNSTEKGDLSSESTVSRIRTEHFPLTLESARPSHTSQYLCASSDLDLIGALHFGNGTRLTVT.

This clonotype was detected ten times or more. The chain recombines TRBV6-1 with TRBJ2-1; 15 bases are a match to TRBD2. The germline V gene has CDR1 MNHNS and CDR2 SASEGT. The CDR3 runs to 14 residues. The V segment lost 11 bases and the J segment 9 bases; nucleotides outside the gene matches: 8. DNA for the CDR3: TGTGCCGCAGGACTAGCGGGAGGGCCTGGTGAGCAGTTCTTC. The encoded protein is CAAGLAGGPGEQFF.

Turning to this clonotype: At one end, the junction sequence differs from germline, possibly due to a read error. The chain is built from TRBV5-1 and TRBJ2-1; 7 bases are shared with TRBD2. Germline CDR1 SGHRS, CDR2 YFSETQ. This CDR3 contains 13 residues. The CDR3 loop reads CVSSLGRVNEQFF. The CDR3 coding sequence is TGCGTCAGCAGCTTAGGGAGGGTTAATGAGCAGTTCTTC.

A few counts support this clonotype. The rearrangement links TRBV10-1 to TRBJ2-3; D gene ambiguous. Germline loops: CDR1 WNHNN, CDR2 SYGVQD (reference sequence). This CDR3 has 15 amino acids. Trimming took off 0 bases at V and 2 bases at J, with 9 bases between the two ends. The CDR3 loop is CASSESPENTDTQYF. The CDR3 bases are TGCGCCAGCAGTGAGTCCCCAGAAAACACAGATACGCAGTATTTT.

This clonotype was picked up a small number of times. The genes are TRBV5-4 and TRBJ2-1, with D unresolved. Trimming removed 4 bases at V and 6 bases at J, with 20 bases between. Germline values: CDR1 SGHNT, CDR2 YYREEE (reference sequence). The CDR3 covers 16 residues. CDR3 DNA: TGTGCCAGCAGCCAAGGAGACTTAGGCCCCGGCAATGAGCAGTTCTTC. Translated: CASSQGDLGPGNEQFF.